Listed below are T cell receptor beta chains from one sample, sequenced in a study of cytomegalovirus exposure and HLA in healthy donors. Some clones are missing from TCRdb's copy, which holds only in-frame ones; the method was immunoSEQ multiplex PCR. The sample comprises 40,000 to 55,000 clones, around three quarters of which are singletons, and 7% to 10% rests with the top ten. Specimen: PBMCs. These receptors were taken from a young man in good health and CMV-seropositive. Each CDR3 is given with its conserved first and last residue. Fields, in order: V gene, D gene, J gene, clone size, CDR3 protein, CDR3 DNA. The D gene is left open where the match is weak. Clone size is stated in some rows and not others, as once, few, many or a class when expanded.

v_call: TRBV11-1
d_call: TRBD1
j_call: TRBJ1-2
clone_size: NA
cdr3_aa: CASSWPGQRYGYTF
cdr3_nt: TGTGCCAGCAGCTGGCCGGGACAGCGCTATGGCTACACCTTC

v_call: TRBV7-3
d_call: NA
j_call: TRBJ1-5
clone_size: NA
cdr3_aa: CASSSQGGGSNQPQHF
cdr3_nt: TGTGCCAGCAGCTCTCAGGGCGGGGGTAGCAATCAGCCCCAGCATTTT

v_call: TRBV19
d_call: NA
j_call: TRBJ2-5
clone_size: NA
cdr3_aa: CASSPRLEETQYF
cdr3_nt: TGTGCCAGTAGCCCTAGGTTGGAAGAGACCCAGTACTTC

v_call: TRBV30
d_call: NA
j_call: TRBJ2-7
clone_size: NA
cdr3_aa: CAWRVTGTSVYEQYF
cdr3_nt: TGTGCCTGGAGGGTAACCGGGACTTCCGTCTACGAGCAGTACTTC

v_call: TRBV16
d_call: NA
j_call: TRBJ1-4
clone_size: NA
cdr3_aa: CASSQIGGVDEKLFF
cdr3_nt: TGTGCCAGCAGCCAAATCGGGGGAGTTGATGAAAAACTGTTTTTT

v_call: TRBV6-4
d_call: TRBD1
j_call: TRBJ1-2
clone_size: NA
cdr3_aa: CASSEGFGTGNGYTF
cdr3_nt: TGTGCCAGCAGTGAAGGATTTGGGACAGGTAACGGCTACACCTTC

v_call: TRBV10-1
d_call: NA
j_call: TRBJ2-7
clone_size: few
cdr3_aa: CAIVDTVSYEQYF
cdr3_nt: TGCGCCATCGTAGACACGGTCTCCTACGAGCAGTACTTC

v_call: TRBV7-9
d_call: TRBD1
j_call: TRBJ1-2
clone_size: few
cdr3_aa: CASSTGQTDSNYGYTF
cdr3_nt: TGTGCCAGCAGCACGGGACAGACAGATTCGAACTATGGCTACACCTTC

v_call: TRBV2
d_call: NA
j_call: TRBJ2-5
clone_size: NA
cdr3_aa: CATPSQRQETQYF
cdr3_nt: TGTGCCACCCCTAGTCAGAGACAAGAGACCCAGTACTTC

v_call: TRBV7-7
d_call: NA
j_call: TRBJ2-3
clone_size: NA
cdr3_aa: CASSLEFRADTQYF
cdr3_nt: TGTGCCAGCAGCTTAGAGTTCAGGGCAGATACGCAGTATTTT

v_call: TRBV6-5
d_call: TRBD1
j_call: TRBJ2-7
clone_size: many
cdr3_aa: CASIGTGPNEQYF
cdr3_nt: TGTGCCAGCATCGGGACAGGTCCTAACGAGCAGTACTTC

v_call: TRBV19
d_call: TRBD2
j_call: TRBJ2-1
clone_size: NA
cdr3_aa: CASSDGTSLNEQFF
cdr3_nt: TGTGCCAGTAGCGACGGGACTAGTTTGAATGAGCAGTTCTTC

v_call: TRBV18
d_call: NA
j_call: TRBJ2-7
clone_size: NA
cdr3_aa: CASSPPGVYEQYF
cdr3_nt: TGTGCCAGCTCACCACCAGGGGTCTACGAGCAGTACTTC

v_call: TRBV11-2
d_call: NA
j_call: TRBJ2-7
clone_size: NA
cdr3_aa: CASRTNYEQYF
cdr3_nt: TGTGCCAGCAGAACTAACTACGAGCAGTACTTC

v_call: TRBV27
d_call: TRBD2
j_call: TRBJ2-7
clone_size: NA
cdr3_aa: CASSPRSGENSYEQYF
cdr3_nt: TGTGCCAGCAGTCCCCGCAGCGGGGAAAACTCCTACGAGCAGTACTTC

v_call: TRBV10-3
d_call: NA
j_call: TRBJ1-1
clone_size: NA
cdr3_aa: CAISEIQGSTEAFF
cdr3_nt: TGTGCCATCAGTGAGATACAGGGATCCACTGAAGCTTTCTTT

v_call: TRBV27
d_call: NA
j_call: TRBJ1-3
clone_size: NA
cdr3_aa: CASRGAGRNTIYF
cdr3_nt: TGTGCCAGCAGGGGCGCAGGGCGAAACACCATATATTTT

v_call: TRBV5-6
d_call: NA
j_call: TRBJ1-1
clone_size: NA
cdr3_aa: CASKAQGSTEAFF
cdr3_nt: TGTGCCAGCAAGGCCCAGGGGTCCACTGAAGCTTTCTTT

v_call: TRBV29-1
d_call: NA
j_call: TRBJ2-2
clone_size: NA
cdr3_aa: CSANIPANTGELFF
cdr3_nt: TGCAGCGCAAACATCCCAGCGAACACCGGGGAGCTGTTTTTT

v_call: TRBV7-2
d_call: TRBD1
j_call: TRBJ1-4
clone_size: NA
cdr3_aa: CASRLGDRGWATNEKLFF
cdr3_nt: TGTGCCAGCAGACTTGGGGACAGGGGTTGGGCAACTAATGAAAAACTGTTTTTT

v_call: TRBV13
d_call: TRBD1
j_call: TRBJ2-6
clone_size: NA
cdr3_aa: CASSPTGGAGANVLTF
cdr3_nt: TGTGCCAGCAGCCCCACAGGGGGAGCTGGGGCCAACGTCCTGACTTTC

v_call: TRBV18
d_call: NA
j_call: TRBJ1-1
clone_size: NA
cdr3_aa: CASEIRNTEAFF
cdr3_nt: TGTGCCAGCGAAATTAGGAACACTGAAGCTTTCTTT

v_call: TRBV28
d_call: NA
j_call: TRBJ2-7
clone_size: NA
cdr3_aa: CASSGGAYEQYF
cdr3_nt: TGTGCCAGCAGCGGCGGGGCCTACGAGCAGTACTTC

v_call: TRBV4-2
d_call: TRBD2
j_call: TRBJ2-1
clone_size: NA
cdr3_aa: CASSQEGSGGPNEQFF
cdr3_nt: TGTGCCAGCAGCCAAGAAGGGAGCGGGGGGCCGAATGAGCAGTTCTTC

v_call: TRBV28
d_call: NA
j_call: TRBJ1-2
clone_size: once
cdr3_aa: CASSSAPGESDYGYTF
cdr3_nt: TGTGCCAGCAGTTCCGCCCCGGGGGAGTCTGACTATGGCTACACCTTC

v_call: TRBV11-3
d_call: TRBD1
j_call: TRBJ1-3
clone_size: once
cdr3_aa: CASSRDRGNTIYF
cdr3_nt: TGTGCCAGCAGCCGGGACAGGGGAAACACCATATATTTT

v_call: TRBV2
d_call: NA
j_call: TRBJ2-5
clone_size: NA
cdr3_aa: CASWRGRGETQYF
cdr3_nt: TGTGCCAGCTGGAGGGGTCGCGGGGAGACCCAGTACTTC

v_call: TRBV7-2
d_call: TRBD1
j_call: TRBJ1-4
clone_size: once
cdr3_aa: CASRRGTDRELFF
cdr3_nt: TGTGCCAGCAGAAGGGGTACTGACAGGGAACTGTTTTTT